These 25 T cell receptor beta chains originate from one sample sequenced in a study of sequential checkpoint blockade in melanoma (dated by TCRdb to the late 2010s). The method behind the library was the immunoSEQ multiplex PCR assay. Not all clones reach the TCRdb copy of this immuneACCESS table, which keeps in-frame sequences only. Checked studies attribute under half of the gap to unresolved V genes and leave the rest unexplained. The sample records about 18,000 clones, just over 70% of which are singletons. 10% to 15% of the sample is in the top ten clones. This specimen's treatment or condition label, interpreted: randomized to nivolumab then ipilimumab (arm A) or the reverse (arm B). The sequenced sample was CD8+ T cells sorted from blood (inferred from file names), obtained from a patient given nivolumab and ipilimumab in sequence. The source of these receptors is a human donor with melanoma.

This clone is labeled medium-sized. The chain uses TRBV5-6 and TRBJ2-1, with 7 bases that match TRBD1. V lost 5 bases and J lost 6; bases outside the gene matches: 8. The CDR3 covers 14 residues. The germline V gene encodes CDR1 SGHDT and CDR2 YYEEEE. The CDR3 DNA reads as TGTGCCAGCAGTGTTGGGGCAGGGGGCAATGAGCAGTTCTTC. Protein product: CASSVGAGGNEQFF.

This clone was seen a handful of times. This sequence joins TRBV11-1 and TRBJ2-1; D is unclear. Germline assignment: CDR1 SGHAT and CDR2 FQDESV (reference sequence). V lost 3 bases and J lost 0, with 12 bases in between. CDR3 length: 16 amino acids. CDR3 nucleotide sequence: TGTGCCAGCAGCTTCCCTAGACTTGGCTCCTACAATGAGCAGTTCTTC. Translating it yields CASSFPRLGSYNEQFF.

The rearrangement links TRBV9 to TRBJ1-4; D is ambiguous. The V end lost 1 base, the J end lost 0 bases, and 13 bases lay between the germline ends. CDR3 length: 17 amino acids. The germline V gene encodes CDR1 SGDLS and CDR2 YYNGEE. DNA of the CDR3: TGTGCCAGCAGCGTACGGGGAGATTTTGCAACTAATGAAAAACTGTTTTTT. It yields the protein CASSVRGDFATNEKLFF.

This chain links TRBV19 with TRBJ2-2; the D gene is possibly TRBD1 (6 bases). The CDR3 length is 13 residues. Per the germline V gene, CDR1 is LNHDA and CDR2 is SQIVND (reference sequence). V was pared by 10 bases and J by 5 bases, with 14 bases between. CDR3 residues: CATSLRGTGELFF. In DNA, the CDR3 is TGTGCCACCTCACTCAGGGGAACCGGGGAGCTGTTTTTT. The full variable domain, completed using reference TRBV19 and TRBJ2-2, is DGGITQSPKYLFRKEGQNVTLSCEQNLNHDAMYWYRQDPGQGLRLIYYSQIVNDFQKGDIAEGYSVSREKKESFPLTVTSAQKNPTAFYLCATSLRGTGELFFGEGSRLTVL.

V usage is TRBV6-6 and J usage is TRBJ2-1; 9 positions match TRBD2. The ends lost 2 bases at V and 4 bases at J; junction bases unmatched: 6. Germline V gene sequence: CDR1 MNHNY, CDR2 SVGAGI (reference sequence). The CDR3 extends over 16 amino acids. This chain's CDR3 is CASSYGAGGLYNEQFF. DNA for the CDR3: TGTGCCAGCAGTTACGGGGCGGGAGGGCTATACAATGAGCAGTTCTTC.

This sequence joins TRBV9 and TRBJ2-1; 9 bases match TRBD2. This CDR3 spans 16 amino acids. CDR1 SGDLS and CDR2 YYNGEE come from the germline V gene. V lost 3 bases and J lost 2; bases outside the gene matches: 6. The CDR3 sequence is CASSEAGTSPYNEQFF. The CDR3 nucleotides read TGTGCCAGCAGCGAAGCAGGGACTAGCCCCTACAATGAGCAGTTCTTC. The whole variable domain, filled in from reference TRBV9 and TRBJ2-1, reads DSGVTQTPKHLITATGQRVTLRCSPRSGDLSVYWYQQSLDQGLQFLIQYYNGEERAKGNILERFSAQQFPDLHSELNLSSLELGDSALYFCASSEAGTSPYNEQFFGPGTRLTVL.

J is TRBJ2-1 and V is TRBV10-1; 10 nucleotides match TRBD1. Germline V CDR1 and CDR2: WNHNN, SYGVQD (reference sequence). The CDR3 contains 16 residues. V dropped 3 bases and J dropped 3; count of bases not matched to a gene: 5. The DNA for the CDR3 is TGCGCCAGCAGTGATGGGACAGGGGTGAACTACAATGAGCAGTTCTTC. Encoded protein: CASSDGTGVNYNEQFF.

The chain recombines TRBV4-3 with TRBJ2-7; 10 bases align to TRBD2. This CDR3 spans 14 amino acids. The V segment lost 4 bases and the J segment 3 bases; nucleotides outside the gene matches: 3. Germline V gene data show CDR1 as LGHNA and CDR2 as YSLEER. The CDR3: CASSPGLADYEQYF. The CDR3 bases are TGCGCCAGCAGCCCCGGACTAGCGGACTACGAGCAGTACTTC.

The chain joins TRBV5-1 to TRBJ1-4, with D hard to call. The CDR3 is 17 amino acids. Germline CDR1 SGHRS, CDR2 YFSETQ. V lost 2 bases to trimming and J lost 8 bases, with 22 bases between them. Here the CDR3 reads CASSFRPYEGAPEKLFF. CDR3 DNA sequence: TGCGCCAGCAGCTTTCGACCTTATGAGGGCGCTCCCGAAAAACTGTTTTTT.

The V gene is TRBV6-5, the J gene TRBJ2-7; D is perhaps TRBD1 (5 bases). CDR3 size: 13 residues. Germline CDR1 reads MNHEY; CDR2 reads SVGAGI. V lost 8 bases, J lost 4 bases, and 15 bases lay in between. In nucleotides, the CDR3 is TGTGCCAGCCGGAGAGGACATCGTTACGAGCAGTACTTC. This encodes CASRRGHRYEQYF.

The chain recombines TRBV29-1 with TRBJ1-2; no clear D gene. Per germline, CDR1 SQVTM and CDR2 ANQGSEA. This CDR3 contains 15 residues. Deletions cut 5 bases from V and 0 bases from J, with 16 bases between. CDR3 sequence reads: CSVPIRRQANYGYTF. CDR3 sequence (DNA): TGCAGCGTTCCCATTCGTAGACAAGCTAACTATGGCTACACCTTC.

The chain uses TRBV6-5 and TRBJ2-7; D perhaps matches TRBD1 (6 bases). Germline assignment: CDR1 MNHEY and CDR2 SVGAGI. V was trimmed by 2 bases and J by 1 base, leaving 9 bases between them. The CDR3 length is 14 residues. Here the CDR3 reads CASSYGQGSYEQYF. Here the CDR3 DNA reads TGTGCCAGCAGTTACGGGCAGGGGTCCTACGAGCAGTACTTC.

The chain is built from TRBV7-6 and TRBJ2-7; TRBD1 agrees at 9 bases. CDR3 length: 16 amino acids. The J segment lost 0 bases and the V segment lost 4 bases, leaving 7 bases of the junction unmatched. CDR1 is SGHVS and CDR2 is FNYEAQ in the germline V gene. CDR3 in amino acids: CASSSDRGLSSYEQYF. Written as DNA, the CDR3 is TGTGCCAGCAGCTCGGACAGGGGCCTGAGCTCCTACGAGCAGTACTTC.

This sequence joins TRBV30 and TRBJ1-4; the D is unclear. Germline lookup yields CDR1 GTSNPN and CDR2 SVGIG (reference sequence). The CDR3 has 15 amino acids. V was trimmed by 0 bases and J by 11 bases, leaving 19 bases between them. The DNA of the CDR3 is TGTGCCTGGAGTGTACGTTCGGACGCAAGGGAGAAACTGTTTTTT. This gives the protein CAWSVRSDAREKLFF.

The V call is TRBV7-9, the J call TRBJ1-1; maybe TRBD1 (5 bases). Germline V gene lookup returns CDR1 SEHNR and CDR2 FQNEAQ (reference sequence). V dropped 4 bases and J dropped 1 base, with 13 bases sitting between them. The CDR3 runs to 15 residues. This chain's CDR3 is CASSSVGAENTEAFF. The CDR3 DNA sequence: TGTGCCAGCAGCTCAGTTGGGGCAGAGAACACTGAAGCTTTCTTT.

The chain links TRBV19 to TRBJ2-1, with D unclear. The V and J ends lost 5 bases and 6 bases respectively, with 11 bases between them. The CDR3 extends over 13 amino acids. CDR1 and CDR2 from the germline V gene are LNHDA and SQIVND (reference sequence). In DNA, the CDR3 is TGTGCCAGTAGTTATCCAGGCCGCAATGAGCAGTTCTTC. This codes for CASSYPGRNEQFF.

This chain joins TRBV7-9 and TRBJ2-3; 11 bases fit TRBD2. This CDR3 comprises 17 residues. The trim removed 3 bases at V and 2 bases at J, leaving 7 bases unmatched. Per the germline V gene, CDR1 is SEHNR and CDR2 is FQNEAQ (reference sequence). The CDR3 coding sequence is TGTGCCAGCAGCTTTCTAAAGACTAGCGGGAACACAGATACGCAGTATTTT. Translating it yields CASSFLKTSGNTDTQYF.

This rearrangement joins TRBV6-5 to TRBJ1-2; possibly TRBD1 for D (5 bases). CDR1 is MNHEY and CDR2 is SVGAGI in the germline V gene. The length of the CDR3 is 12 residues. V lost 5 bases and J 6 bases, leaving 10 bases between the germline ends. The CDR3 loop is CASSPDSHGYTF. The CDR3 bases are TGTGCCAGCAGTCCCGACAGCCATGGCTACACCTTC.

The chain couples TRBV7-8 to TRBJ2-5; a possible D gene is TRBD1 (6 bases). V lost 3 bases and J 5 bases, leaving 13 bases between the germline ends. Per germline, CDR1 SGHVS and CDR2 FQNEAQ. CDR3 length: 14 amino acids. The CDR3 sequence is CASSFIDRRETQYF. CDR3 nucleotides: TGTGCCAGCAGCTTCATCGACAGGCGGGAGACCCAGTACTTC. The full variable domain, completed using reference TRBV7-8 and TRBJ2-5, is GAGVSQSPRYKVAKRGQDVALRCDPISGHVSLFWYQQALGQGPEFLTYFQNEAQLDKSGLPSDRFFAERPEGSVSTLKIQRTQQEDSAVYLCASSFIDRRETQYFGPGTRLLVL.

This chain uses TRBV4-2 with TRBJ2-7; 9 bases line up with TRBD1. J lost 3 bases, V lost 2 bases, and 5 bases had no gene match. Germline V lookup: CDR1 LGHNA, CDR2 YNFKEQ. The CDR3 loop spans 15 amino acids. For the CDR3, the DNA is TGTGCCAGCAGCCAAAACAGGGGGCGCAACTACGAGCAGTACTTC. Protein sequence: CASSQNRGRNYEQYF.

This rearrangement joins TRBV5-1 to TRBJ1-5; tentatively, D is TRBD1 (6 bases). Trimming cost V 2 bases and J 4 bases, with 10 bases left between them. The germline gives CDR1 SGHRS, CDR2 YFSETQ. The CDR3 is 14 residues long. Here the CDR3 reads CASSLGQSNQPQHF. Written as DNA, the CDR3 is TGCGCCAGCAGCTTAGGACAGTCTAATCAGCCCCAGCATTTT.

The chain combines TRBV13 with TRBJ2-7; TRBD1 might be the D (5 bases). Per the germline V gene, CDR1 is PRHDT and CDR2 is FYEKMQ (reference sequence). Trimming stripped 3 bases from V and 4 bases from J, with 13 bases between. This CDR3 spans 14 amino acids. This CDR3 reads CASSLKGMGYEQYF. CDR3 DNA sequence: TGTGCCAGCAGCTTGAAGGGGATGGGGTACGAGCAGTACTTC.

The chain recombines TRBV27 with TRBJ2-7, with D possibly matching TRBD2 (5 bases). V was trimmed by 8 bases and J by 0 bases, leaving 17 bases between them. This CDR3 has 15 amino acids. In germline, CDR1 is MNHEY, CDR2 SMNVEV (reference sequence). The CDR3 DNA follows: TGTGCCAGCTCCTACCGCCTAGCTAGCTCCTACGAGCAGTACTTC. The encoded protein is CASSYRLASSYEQYF.

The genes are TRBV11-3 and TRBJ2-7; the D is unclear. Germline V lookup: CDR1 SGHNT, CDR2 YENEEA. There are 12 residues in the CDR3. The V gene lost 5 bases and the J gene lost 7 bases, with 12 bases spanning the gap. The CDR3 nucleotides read TGTGCCAGCAGCCCCGGGTCTTGGGAGCAGTACTTC. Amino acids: CASSPGSWEQYF.

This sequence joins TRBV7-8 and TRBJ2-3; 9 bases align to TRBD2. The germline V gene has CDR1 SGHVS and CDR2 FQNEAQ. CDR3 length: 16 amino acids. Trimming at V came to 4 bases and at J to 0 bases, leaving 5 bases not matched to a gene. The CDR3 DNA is TGTGCCAGCAGCTCAAAGACTAGCGGAAGCACAGATACGCAGTATTTT. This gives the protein CASSSKTSGSTDTQYF.